The 8 T cell receptor beta chains in this list originate from one sample, sequenced in a study of vaccination and CD4 T cells after COVID-19. This sample's treatment: roughly 10-day PBMC culture with coronavirus spike peptide pools or control peptides (ViraFEST assay). Prior to the COVID-19 pandemic (2011-2018), the unexposed donor's CD4+ T cells were collected. Which antigens these TCRs recognize remains unknown. With the Oncomine TCR Beta short-read assay, DNA from cultured CD4+ T cells was sequenced. DNA came from CD4+ T cells after culture. From the PCR reads, TCRdb called clonotypes with MiXCR, one entry per CDR3 protein. The sample has approximately 9,600 distinct CDR3 sequences; about 43% are singletons. Sequencing used CD4+ T cells from blood, cultured in vitro. The receptors originated from a human donor in good health.

The chain uses TRBV4-1 and TRBJ2-3; 14 nucleotides match TRBD2. The junction had 4 bases not matched to a gene; V was cut back by 1 base and J by 4 bases. The CDR3 totals 17 residues. Per the germline V gene, CDR1 is MGHRA and CDR2 is YSYEKL. The CDR3 sequence is CASSQGGLAGGPDTQYF. The CDR3 nucleotides are TGCGCCAGCAGCCAAGGAGGACTAGCGGGAGGCCCAGATACGCAGTATTTT.

The DNA of the CDR3 is TGTGCCAGCTCCCCAACAGCAACTAATGAAAAACTGTTTTTT. Protein product: CASSPTATNEKLFF. This chain links TRBV6-1 with TRBJ1-4; D gene unclear. The CDR3 sequence is 14 residues long. CDR1 is MNHNS, CDR2 SASEGT, per germline. The germline V and J ends were trimmed by 8 bases and 0 bases, with 10 bases remaining between them.

About this clonotype: The missing conserved phenylalanine or tryptophan at the end of this CDR3 makes a read error likely. The CDR3 region has the DNA TGCAGTGCTAGAGGTCAATGGGACGAGCAGTACTTA. Residues: CSARGQWDEQYL. The chain carries TRBV20-1 and TRBJ2-7; D is unresolved. Germline assignment: CDR1 DFQATT and CDR2 SNEGSKA (reference sequence). The CDR3 is 12 amino acids. V shed 1 base and J shed 5 bases, with 9 bases lying between them.

The CDR3 nucleotides read TGTGCCAGCAGCGCCCGGCCTCGCAGGGATGGCTACACCTTC. Encoded protein: CASSARPRRDGYTF. The chain links TRBV9 to TRBJ1-2; D perhaps matches TRBD1 (5 bases). Per germline, CDR1 SGDLS and CDR2 YYNGEE. Trimming stripped 3 bases from V and 6 bases from J, with 15 bases between. CDR3 length: 14 residues.

Only a few counts were recorded for this clonotype. V and J are TRBV5-4 and TRBJ1-2; D is possibly TRBD1 (6 bases). The CDR3 extends over 17 amino acids. V lost 4 bases, J lost 7 bases, and 26 bases lay in between. CDR1 and CDR2 (germline): SGHNT, YYREEE (reference sequence). This CDR3 is CASSPPRGTLIDSGYTF. CDR3 coding DNA: TGTGCCAGCAGCCCGCCTCGAGGGACACTAATCGATTCTGGCTACACCTTC.

The V call is TRBV7-9, the J call TRBJ2-4; TRBD1 agrees at 8 bases. The CDR3 consists of 15 residues. The V segment lost 5 bases and the J segment 1 base; nucleotides outside the gene matches: 4. Per germline, CDR1 SEHNR and CDR2 FQNEAQ (reference sequence). The CDR3 protein is CASSPRGLAKNIQYF. CDR3 sequence (DNA): TGTGCCAGCAGCCCCAGGGGGCTTGCCAAAAACATTCAGTACTTC.

V and J are TRBV27 and TRBJ2-1; TRBD2 agrees at 7 bases. V lost 5 bases, J lost 4 bases, and 17 bases stayed unmatched. Germline V lookup: CDR1 MNHEY, CDR2 SMNVEV (reference sequence). The CDR3 covers 18 residues. The CDR3 DNA is TGTGCCAGCAGTACACAGTTTGGGAGCGGGATGCCGTACAATGAGCAGTTCTTC. Amino acids: CASSTQFGSGMPYNEQFF.

The V call is TRBV6-1, the J call TRBJ1-3; D ambiguous. The CDR3 has 13 residues. The germline gives CDR1 MNHNS, CDR2 SASEGT. V was trimmed by 11 bases and J by 0 bases, leaving 11 bases between them. The CDR3 DNA sequence: TGTGCCGGAACGAGGACCTCTGGAAACACCATATATTTT. Translation gives CAGTRTSGNTIYF.